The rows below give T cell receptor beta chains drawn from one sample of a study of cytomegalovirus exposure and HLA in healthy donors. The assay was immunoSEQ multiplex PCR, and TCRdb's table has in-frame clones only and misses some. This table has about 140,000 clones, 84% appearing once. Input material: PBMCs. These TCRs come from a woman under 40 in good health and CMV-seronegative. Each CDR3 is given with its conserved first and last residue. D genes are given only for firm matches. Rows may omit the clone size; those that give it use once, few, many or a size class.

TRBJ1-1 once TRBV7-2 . CASSLAMREAFF TGTGCCAGCAGCTTAGCGATGCGGGAAGCTTTCTTT
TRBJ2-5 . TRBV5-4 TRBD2 CASSLTSAGQETQYF TGTGCCAGCAGCTTGACTAGCGCGGGGCAAGAGACCCAGTACTTC
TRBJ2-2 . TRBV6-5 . CASQTVTGELFF TGTGCCAGCCAGACAGTTACCGGGGAGCTGTTTTTT
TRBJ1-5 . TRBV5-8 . CASSTGQRKSQPQHF TGTGCCAGCAGCACCGGACAGCGAAAAAGTCAGCCCCAGCATTTT
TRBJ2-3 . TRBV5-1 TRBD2 CASRLTSGGAYSDTQYF TGCGCCAGCAGGCTGACTAGCGGGGGAGCCTACTCAGATACGCAGTATTTT
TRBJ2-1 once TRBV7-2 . CASSFDAGRRNEQFF TGTGCCAGCAGCTTTGACGCGGGGCGACGGAATGAGCAGTTCTTC
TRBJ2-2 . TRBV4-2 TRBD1 CASSQGQGALGTGELFF TGTGCCAGCAGCCAAGGACAGGGGGCCTTGGGCACCGGGGAGCTGTTTTTT
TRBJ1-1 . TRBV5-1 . CASSSGWGPGTEAFF TGCGCCAGCAGCTCGGGGTGGGGGCCGGGCACTGAAGCTTTCTTT
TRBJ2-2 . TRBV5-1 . CASSLAVNTGELFF TGCGCCAGCAGCTTGGCAGTGAACACCGGGGAGCTGTTTTTT
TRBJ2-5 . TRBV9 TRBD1 CASSPGAKQGIRETQYF TGTGCCAGCAGCCCAGGCGCAAAACAGGGGATTCGGGAGACCCAGTACTTC
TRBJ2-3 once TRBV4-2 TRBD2 CASSQAGLQRGVPDTQYF TGTGCCAGCAGCCAAGCCGGCCTCCAGCGGGGGGTACCAGATACGCAGTATTTT
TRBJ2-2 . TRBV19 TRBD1 CASSMGTVNTGELFF TGTGCCAGTAGTATGGGGACAGTTAACACCGGGGAGCTGTTTTTT
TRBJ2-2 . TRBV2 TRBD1 CASSQTGFGGELFF TGTGCCAGCAGTCAGACAGGGTTCGGCGGGGAGCTGTTTTTT
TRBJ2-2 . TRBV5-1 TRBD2 CASSFLAGDYTGELFF TGCGCCAGCAGCTTTCTAGCGGGGGACTACACCGGGGAGCTGTTTTTT
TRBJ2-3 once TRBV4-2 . CASSQGVGGGMVDTQYF TGTGCCAGCAGCCAAGGGGTAGGGGGGGGGATGGTAGATACGCAGTATTTT
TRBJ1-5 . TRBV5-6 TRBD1 CASSSRTGGRQPQHF TGTGCCAGCAGCTCAAGGACAGGGGGAAGGCAGCCCCAGCATTTT
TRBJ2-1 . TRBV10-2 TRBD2 CASYPSGTLHGEQFF TGCGCCAGCTACCCTAGCGGGACCCTTCATGGTGAGCAGTTCTTC
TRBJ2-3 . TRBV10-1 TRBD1 CASSESSGGTDTQYF TGCGCCAGCAGTGAGTCGTCAGGGGGAACAGATACGCAGTATTTT
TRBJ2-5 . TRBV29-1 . CSVESLRQGGETQYF TGCAGCGTTGAATCTCTTCGGCAGGGGGGTGAGACCCAGTACTTC
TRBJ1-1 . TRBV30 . CAWSRGGNTEAFF TGTGCCTGGAGCCGCGGGGGGAACACTGAAGCTTTCTTT
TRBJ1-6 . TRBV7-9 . CASSFNRANNSPLHF TGTGCCAGCAGCTTTAACAGGGCCAATAATTCACCCCTCCACTTT
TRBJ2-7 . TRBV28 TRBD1 CASHRGQGATEQYF TGTGCCAGCCATCGGGGACAGGGGGCGACCGAGCAGTACTTC
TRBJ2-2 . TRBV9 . CASSVGSSYTGELFF TGTGCCAGCAGCGTAGGATCTAGCTACACCGGGGAGCTGTTTTTT
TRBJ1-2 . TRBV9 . CASSGPRTVSFYGYTF TGTGCCAGCAGTGGCCCTCGGACAGTCTCTTTCTATGGCTACACCTTC
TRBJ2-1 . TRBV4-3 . CASSQDVGRYNEQFF TGCGCCAGCAGCCAGGATGTGGGCCGTTACAATGAGCAGTTCTTC
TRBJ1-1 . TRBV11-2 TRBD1 CASSLVERQGGFCTEAFF TGTGCCAGCAGCTTAGTTGAACGGCAAGGGGGCTTTTGCACTGAAGCTTTCTTT
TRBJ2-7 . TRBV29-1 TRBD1 CSVVGTGNYEQYF TGCAGCGTTGTAGGGACAGGGAACTACGAGCAGTACTTC
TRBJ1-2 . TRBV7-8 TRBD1 CASSLEGQGTRGYTF TGTGCCAGCAGCTTGGAGGGACAGGGGACGCGGGGCTACACCTTC
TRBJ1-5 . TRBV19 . CASSKWTDSNQPQHF TGTGCCAGTAGTAAATGGACAGACAGCAATCAGCCCCAGCATTTT
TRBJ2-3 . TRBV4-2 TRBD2 CASSQLTGTSGTDTQYF TGTGCCAGCAGCCAGTTAACCGGGACTAGCGGCACAGATACGCAGTATTTT
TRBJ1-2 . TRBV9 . CASSVGRGRGYTF TGTGCCAGCAGCGTAGGCAGGGGACGTGGCTACACCTTC
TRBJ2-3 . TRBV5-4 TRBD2 CASSLKRAGGYTDTQYF TGTGCCAGCAGCCTGAAGAGGGCGGGGGGGTACACAGATACGCAGTATTTT
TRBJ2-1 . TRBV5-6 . CATSQGPNEQFF TGTGCTACCAGCCAGGGTCCAAATGAGCAGTTCTTC
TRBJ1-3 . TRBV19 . CASSPRSGGPGNTIYF TGTGCCAGTAGTCCACGGTCCGGAGGGCCTGGAAACACCATATATTTT
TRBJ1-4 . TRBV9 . CASSPDPTGYGEKLFF TGTGCCAGCAGCCCCGACCCTACAGGGTATGGAGAAAAACTGTTTTTT
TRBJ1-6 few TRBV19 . CASSLDRNSPLHF TGTGCCAGTAGTCTCGACAGAAATTCACCCCTCCACTTT
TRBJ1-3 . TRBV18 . CASSPYMPSGNTIYF TGTGCCAGCTCACCGTACATGCCATCTGGAAACACCATATATTTT
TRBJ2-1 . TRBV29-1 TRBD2 CSVEGGTSGGAYNEQFF TGCAGCGTTGAAGGTGGGACTAGCGGGGGGGCCTACAATGAGCAGTTCTTC
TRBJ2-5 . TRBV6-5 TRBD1 CASIPPGQGQETQYF TGTGCCAGCATTCCCCCGGGACAGGGACAAGAGACCCAGTACTTC
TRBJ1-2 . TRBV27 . CASSLQPGYGYTF TGTGCCAGCAGTTTACAGCCGGGCTATGGCTACACCTTC
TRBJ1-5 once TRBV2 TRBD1 CASSDGPGGSINQPQHF TGTGCCAGCAGTGATGGGCCAGGGGGTAGTATCAATCAGCCCCAGCATTTT
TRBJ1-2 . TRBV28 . CASSVRRLGYYGYTF TGTGCCAGCAGTGTCAGGAGGTTGGGTTACTATGGCTACACCTTC
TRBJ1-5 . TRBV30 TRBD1 CAWQGDGYSNQPQHF TGTGCCTGGCAGGGGGACGGCTATAGCAATCAGCCCCAGCATTTT
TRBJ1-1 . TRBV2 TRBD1 CASSRQGAFTEAFF TGTGCCAGCAGCCGACAGGGGGCATTCACTGAAGCTTTCTTT